This passage covers 6 T cell receptor beta chains from one sample sequenced in a study of post-analysis software for immune sequencing data. Study-level findings and limits: TRBV segments more frequent in patients than in controls numbered five and included TRBV5-6, TRBV5-1 and TRBV20-1.

Prepared libraries of TCR beta cDNA carried unique molecular identifiers. Each CDR3 protein gets one entry after TCRdb re-called the PCR reads with MiXCR. This table holds roughly 700,000 distinct CDR3 sequences, roughly 30% found once. These receptors' antigens are unknown. The specimen sequenced was blood. The source of these receptors is a girl between 5 and 17 years old with multiple sclerosis.

This clonotype appeared once. The J gene is TRBJ2-2, the V gene TRBV28; D gene uncertain. This CDR3 comprises 13 residues. V gave up 7 bases and J gave up 0 bases, with 6 bases separating them. Germline V gene sequence: CDR1 MDHEN, CDR2 SYDVKM. CDR3 in DNA: TGTGCCAGCACCGACGCGAACACCGGGGAGCTGTTTTTT. This encodes CASTDANTGELFF.

This clonotype turned up a few times. This chain joins TRBV29-1 and TRBJ2-7, with D possibly TRBD1 on 6 matching bases. Germline CDR1 SQVTM, CDR2 ANQGSEA. This CDR3 is 13 amino acids long. V was shortened by 6 bases and J by 6 bases, with 18 bases between the two germline ends. For the CDR3, the DNA is TGCAGCGTGGATTACTACAGGGAAGGCGAGCAGTACTTC. Protein: CSVDYYREGEQYF.

The genes are TRBV25-1 and TRBJ2-5; 8 bases fit TRBD1. The CDR3 spans 15 residues. Germline V CDR1 and CDR2: MGHDK, SYGVNS. The junction had 8 bases not matched to a gene; V was cut back by 6 bases and J by 2 bases. The CDR3 nucleotides read TGTGCCAGCAGCCGAACGACAGGGGAACAAGAGACCCAGTACTTC. It specifies CASSRTTGEQETQYF.

The chain recombines TRBV28 with TRBJ2-1; maybe TRBD1 (6 bases). Germline-derived CDR1 and CDR2 are MDHEN and SYDVKM. This CDR3 comprises 15 residues. Trimming took off 2 bases at V and 1 base at J, with 9 bases between the two ends. The CDR3 DNA reads TGTGCCAGCAGTTTAAGGGGGTTATCCTACAATGAGCAGTTCTTC. Protein product: CASSLRGLSYNEQFF.

Comments on this clonotype: A junction end diverges from the germline sequence, so it may reflect a read error. The genes are TRBV29-1 and TRBJ1-6, with 8 bases lining up with TRBD1. Germline CDR1 is SQVTM and CDR2 is ANQGSEA. This CDR3 region has 13 residues. The CDR3 DNA sequence: TGCGGCGTGGTAACAGGGGGTAATTCACCCCTCCACTTT. Its protein product is CGVVTGGNSPLHF.

V and J are TRBV6-5 and TRBJ1-3; 7 nucleotides align to TRBD1. CDR1 and CDR2 from the germline V gene are MNHEY and SVGAGI. With 2 bases clipped from V and 4 bases from J, the junction kept 5 bases outside the gene matches. There are 15 residues in the CDR3. For the CDR3, the DNA is TGTGCCAGCAGTTACGGGGGACAGATAGGAAACACCATATATTTT. It codes for CASSYGGQIGNTIYF.